The next 6 T cell receptor beta chains were all read from a single sample in a study of T-cell reconstitution after alpha-beta-depleted transplantation in children. The TCRbeta library incorporated unique molecular identifiers. TCRdb itself ran the PCR reads through MiXCR, one entry per CDR3 protein. This table holds 500,000 to 750,000 distinct CDR3 sequences, 27% found once. This specimen consisted of PBMCs, obtained before TCRalphabeta/CD19-depleted stem cell transplant. The receptor source for this set is a boy under three years old with Wiskott-Aldrich syndrome, due to receive a stem cell transplant.

This clonotype was seen more than once but under ten times. The V call is TRBV28, the J call TRBJ1-5; 7 positions agree with TRBD1. Per the germline V gene, CDR1 is MDHEN and CDR2 is SYDVKM. There are 15 residues in the CDR3. Trimming at V came to 6 bases and at J to 7 bases, leaving 12 bases not matched to a gene. The CDR3 coding sequence is TGTGCCAGCAGCCCGCTCCTCAACAGGGGACAGCCCCAGCATTTT. Its translation: CASSPLLNRGQPQHF.

The sample holds a few counts of this clonotype. The genes are TRBV5-1 and TRBJ2-5; 9 nucleotides match TRBD1. CDR3 length: 15 amino acids. J was trimmed by 5 bases and V by 4 bases; bases with no gene match: 9. From germline, CDR1 is SGHRS and CDR2 YFSETQ. The CDR3: CASSQRGQGVETQYF. For the CDR3, the DNA is TGCGCCAGCAGCCAGAGGGGACAGGGCGTGGAGACCCAGTACTTC.

This chain connects TRBV7-9 to TRBJ2-7; TRBD2 might be the D (6 bases). The CDR3 runs to 14 residues. In germline, CDR1 is SEHNR, CDR2 FQNEAQ (reference sequence). V was cut by 6 bases and J by 4 bases, with 16 bases left in between. CDR3 loop: CASSPAGSWYEQYF. The CDR3 region has the DNA TGTGCCAGCAGTCCTGCCGGGAGCTGGTACGAGCAGTACTTC.

The J gene is TRBJ2-7, the V gene TRBV7-7, with D possibly being TRBD1 (6 bases). Trimming pared 2 bases from V and 5 bases from J, leaving 13 bases between. The CDR3 consists of 14 residues. The V gene's germline CDR1 is SSHAT and CDR2 FNYEAQ (reference sequence). The CDR3 nucleotides are TGTGCCAGCAGCTTAATCCAGGGGACCCACGAGCAGTACTTC. It codes for CASSLIQGTHEQYF.

The chain links TRBV5-1 to TRBJ1-1, with D hard to call. The V and J ends lost 0 bases and 5 bases respectively, with 11 bases between them. Germline V gene sequence: CDR1 SGHRS, CDR2 YFSETQ. CDR3 length: 14 amino acids. The CDR3 coding sequence is TGCGCCAGCAGCTTGGCCAGTGAGGGAACTGAAGCTTTCTTT. Translating gives CASSLASEGTEAFF.

The rearrangement links TRBV12-3 or TRBV12-4 to TRBJ2-7; D unresolved. Trimming pared 5 bases from V and 2 bases from J, leaving 10 bases between. The CDR3 extends over 13 amino acids. CDR3 nucleotides: TGTGCCAGCAGTCCAACCATTACCTACGAGCAGTACTTC. Its translation is CASSPTITYEQYF.